The 22 T cell receptor beta chains below all came from one sample that was sequenced in a study of early T cells in non-severe SARS-CoV-2 infection. Each CDR3 protein gets one entry after TCRdb re-called the 5' RACE reads with MiXCR. The sample has 75,000 to 80,000 distinct CDR3 sequences; over 9% are singletons. Sequencing was carried out using whole blood. These receptors were collected from an adult who was a healthcare worker with PCR-confirmed SARS-CoV-2 infection or an uninfected control (not recorded which).

This clonotype was picked up many times. The chain recombines TRBV4-1 with TRBJ2-2; D is tentatively TRBD1 or TRBD2 (5 bases each). Germline V gene sequence: CDR1 MGHRA, CDR2 YSYEKL. The germline V and J ends were trimmed by 1 base and 4 bases, with 7 bases remaining between them. The CDR3 is 14 amino acids. The CDR3 DNA reads as TGCGCCAGCAGCCAAGTGGGACCCACCGGGGAGCTGTTTTTT. Protein sequence: CASSQVGPTGELFF.

This clonotype was found a few times. This chain uses TRBV20-1 with TRBJ1-3; D call uncertain. Germline V CDR1 and CDR2: DFQATT, SNEGSKA (reference sequence). The V and J ends lost 3 bases and 0 bases respectively, with 9 bases between them. The CDR3 covers 14 residues. CDR3: CSARPSVSGNTIYF. CDR3 nucleotides: TGCAGTGCTAGGCCCTCCGTCTCTGGAAACACCATATATTTT.

This clonotype was seen ten or more times. The rearrangement uses TRBV20-1 and TRBJ2-7; D gene unclear. The CDR3 covers 11 residues. Deletions cut 5 bases from V and 3 bases from J, with 8 bases between. In germline, CDR1 is DFQATT, CDR2 SNEGSKA (reference sequence). CDR3 sequence (DNA): TGCAGTGCTCTGCAGATCTACGAGCAGTACTTC. It encodes CSALQIYEQYF.

Note on this clonotype: A much larger clone lies a single base off, so this may be a read error. This rearrangement joins TRBV28 to TRBJ2-2, with D possibly matching TRBD2 (7 bases). Germline lookup yields CDR1 MDHEN and CDR2 SYDVKM. The CDR3 has 17 amino acids. Trimming pared 4 bases from V and 6 bases from J, leaving 21 bases between. CDR3 amino acids: CASSSPQGTNFSGELFF. CDR3 DNA: TGTGCCAGCAGTTCTCCCCAGGGGACTAACTTTTCCGGGGAGCTGTTTTTT.

The V call is TRBV25-1, the J call TRBJ1-1, with TRBD1 as a possible D gene (5 bases). Germline V lookup: CDR1 MGHDK, CDR2 SYGVNS. There are 13 residues in the CDR3. Trimming took 7 bases from V and 5 from J, leaving 14 bases between them. This CDR3 reads CASKGPQGTEAFF. The CDR3, as DNA: TGTGCCAGCAAGGGACCCCAGGGTACTGAAGCTTTCTTT.

This clonotype was found many times. The V call is TRBV3-1, the J call TRBJ2-5; 7 nucleotides align to TRBD1. The length of the CDR3 is 13 residues. Trimming took 9 bases from V and 5 from J; bases not matched to a gene: 9. CDR1 LGHDT and CDR2 YNNKEL come from the germline V gene (reference sequence). The CDR3 here is CASTPRGRETQYF. DNA for the CDR3: TGTGCCAGTACGCCGAGGGGGCGGGAGACCCAGTACTTC.

V gene TRBV7-2 combines with J gene TRBJ2-1, with D perhaps TRBD1 or TRBD2 (6 bases each). The CDR3 has 16 amino acids. Germline CDR1 reads SGHTA; CDR2 reads FQGNSA. The V end was cut by 5 bases, the J end by 8 bases, with 22 bases between. DNA for the CDR3: TGTGCCAGCAGCGAGCGCTGGCGGGACCCAGGGGATGAGCAGTTCTTC. Its translation is CASSERWRDPGDEQFF.

The rearrangement links TRBV20-1 to TRBJ1-5; perhaps TRBD1 as D (5 bases). The CDR3 spans 16 residues. Per germline, CDR1 DFQATT and CDR2 SNEGSKA (reference sequence). Trimming took 5 bases from V and 5 from J, leaving 22 bases between them. The CDR3 DNA reads as TGCAGTGCTTTCGCCGCCCGGGGCAACCATTATCAGCCCCAGCATTTT. Translated: CSAFAARGNHYQPQHF.

This clonotype was seen repeatedly, ten times or more. The chain recombines TRBV27 with TRBJ2-7; D is unclear. V was trimmed by 10 bases and J by 6 bases, leaving 22 bases between them. The CDR3 runs to 14 residues. Germline CDR1 reads MNHEY; CDR2 reads SMNVEV (reference sequence). This CDR3 is CATGPGLGKGEQYF. The CDR3 nucleotides are TGTGCCACCGGACCGGGTTTAGGGAAGGGCGAGCAGTACTTC.

This clonotype was detected ten times or more. The rearrangement uses TRBV6-6 and TRBJ1-2; TRBD1 matches at 8 bases. Germline CDR1 MNHNY, CDR2 SVGAGI (reference sequence). This CDR3 spans 12 amino acids. J was trimmed by 3 bases and V by 8 bases; bases with no gene match: 2. The CDR3 protein is CASEQGDYGYTF. Written as DNA, the CDR3 is TGTGCCAGCGAACAGGGGGACTATGGCTACACCTTC.

This clonotype was detected ten times or more. This chain joins TRBV7-6 and TRBJ2-2, with TRBD2 matching over 10 bases. Germline values: CDR1 SGHVS, CDR2 FNYEAQ. V dropped 1 base and J dropped 6; count of bases not matched to a gene: 5. This CDR3 comprises 16 residues. The CDR3 spells CASSLGAGGPPGELFF. CDR3 nucleotides: TGTGCCAGCAGCTTAGGAGCGGGAGGGCCCCCCGGGGAGCTGTTTTTT.

The table lists this clonotype with a count of one. V and J are TRBV20-1 and TRBJ2-5, with 7 bases aligning to TRBD2. The length of the CDR3 is 14 residues. V dropped 0 bases and J dropped 2; count of bases not matched to a gene: 3. CDR1 is DFQATT, CDR2 SNEGSKA, per germline (reference sequence). CDR3 sequence: CSARDVGRQETQYF. The CDR3 nucleotides read TGCAGTGCTAGAGATGTCGGGAGGCAAGAGACCCAGTACTTC.

This clonotype was picked up many times. The chain recombines TRBV5-1 with TRBJ2-1; TRBD1 aligns across 8 bases. The CDR3 length is 16 residues. Per the germline V gene, CDR1 is SGHRS and CDR2 is YFSETQ. Germline trimming cut 3 bases from V and 0 bases from J; bases unmatched to any gene: 5. The CDR3 bases are TGCGCCAGCAGCTGGGCCGGGACAGGCTCCTACAATGAGCAGTTCTTC. It yields the protein CASSWAGTGSYNEQFF.

Concerning this clonotype: Just one base apart from a much larger clone, this may be a read error. The genes are TRBV6-1 and TRBJ1-1, with 9 nucleotides matching TRBD1. Germline V CDR1 and CDR2: MNHNS, SASEGT. After removal of 7 bases from V and 5 bases from J, the junction contained 8 bases not matched to a gene. This CDR3 is 14 amino acids long. CDR3 DNA: TGTGCCAGCAAAATAATGGGGACAGGGACTGAAGCTTTCTTT. Translated: CASKIMGTGTEAFF.

This clonotype has ten or more counts. CDR3 residues: CAISEGGGSHYEQYF. For the CDR3, the DNA is TGTGCCATCAGTGAAGGAGGGGGATCCCACTACGAGCAGTACTTC. The V call is TRBV10-3, the J call TRBJ2-7; D is tentatively TRBD1 or TRBD2 (6 bases each). CDR1 and CDR2 from the germline V gene are ENHRY and SYGVKD. Deletions cut 3 bases from V and 3 bases from J, with 15 bases between. This CDR3 is built from 15 residues.

In this sample, this clonotype turned up a few times. The gene calls are TRBV4-1 and TRBJ1-1; D is uncertain. The V end lost 0 bases, the J end lost 2 bases, and 10 bases lay between the germline ends. CDR3 length: 15 residues. Germline values: CDR1 MGHRA, CDR2 YSYEKL. Here the CDR3 reads CASSQDDWGNTEAFF. The CDR3 region has the DNA TGCGCCAGCAGCCAAGATGATTGGGGAAACACTGAAGCTTTCTTT.

The table lists this clonotype with many counts. The CDR3: CASSLTTRPRSEQFF. CDR3 DNA: TGTGCCAGCAGCTTAACGACCCGTCCCAGGTCTGAGCAGTTCTTC. V gene TRBV7-3 combines with J gene TRBJ2-1; D is undetermined. V shed 0 bases and J shed 9 bases, with 15 bases lying between them. Germline CDR1 and CDR2: SGHTA and FQGTGA. This CDR3 is 15 amino acids long.

This clonotype was recorded at least ten times. The chain combines TRBV3-1 with TRBJ2-1; D tentatively fits TRBD1 or TRBD2 (5 bases each). V was cut by 2 bases and J by 7 bases, with 6 bases left in between. Looked up from germline, CDR1 is LGHDT and CDR2 is YNNKEL (reference sequence). CDR3 length: 12 amino acids. CDR3 residues: CASSQWGNEQFF. CDR3 nucleotide sequence: TGTGCCAGCAGCCAATGGGGGAATGAGCAGTTCTTC.

About this clonotype: One base away lies a much larger clone, so this may be a sequencing read error. This chain links TRBV3-1 with TRBJ2-1; no clear D. The better agreement between TRBJ2-7 and the DNA end casts doubt on the J call. The CDR3 totals 12 residues. The V gene's germline CDR1 is LGHDT and CDR2 YNNKEL (reference sequence). CDR3 residues: CASSQDWREQYF. CDR3 in DNA: TGTGCCAGCAGCCAAGATTGGCGGGAGCAGTACTTC.

There are many counts of this clonotype. The V and J genes are TRBV7-8 and TRBJ1-6; D not resolved. CDR1 and CDR2 from the germline V gene are SGHVS and FQNEAQ. Trimming took off 1 base at V and 17 bases at J, with 12 bases between the two ends. The CDR3 has 12 residues. For the CDR3, the DNA is TGTGCCAGCAGCTTAGGCAGTTCCGGAATCCACTTT. It translates to CASSLGSSGIHF.

Here the CDR3 reads CASSIVAGTSAHEQFF. In DNA, the CDR3 is TGTGCCAGTAGTATCGTGGCCGGGACTAGCGCCCATGAGCAGTTCTTC. The chain joins TRBV19 to TRBJ2-1; TRBD2 aligns across 10 bases. V shed 3 bases, J shed 8 bases, and the junction held 10 bases outside the gene matches. The germline CDR1 and CDR2 sequences are LNHDA and SQIVND (reference sequence). The CDR3 length is 16 residues. Variable domain in full (rest from reference TRBV19 and TRBJ2-1): DGGITQSPKYLFRKEGQNVTLSCEQNLNHDAMYWYRQDPGQGLRLIYYSQIVNDFQKGDIAEGYSVSREKKESFPLTVTSAQKNPTAFYLCASSIVAGTSAHEQFFGPGTRLTVL.

This clonotype came up a few times. The chain carries TRBV4-1 and TRBJ1-5; D is perhaps TRBD1 (6 bases). Trimming left V 0 bases short and J 4 bases short, with 13 bases between. The CDR3 has 16 residues. Per germline, CDR1 MGHRA and CDR2 YSYEKL. This CDR3 reads CASSQDPQGWNQPQHF. In DNA, the CDR3 is TGCGCCAGCAGCCAAGATCCCCAGGGGTGGAATCAGCCCCAGCATTTT.